Here is one TCR beta chain with its context. Antigen: not known. This sample stems from a study of T cell repertoires in cytomegalovirus infection. TCRdb redid the calling of the reads with MiXCR, one entry per CDR3 protein. The table records approximately 730,000 distinct CDR3 sequences, 30% to 35% of them present only once. Study results and caveats: Accumulated public TCR beta family frequency recognized individuals carrying CMV together with the relevant HLA. Across the ex vivo response, the dominant clonotypes were HLA-C-restricted CMV-specific TCR beta clonotypes.

CDR1 and CDR2 from the germline V gene are SGHRS and YFSETQ. Trimming stripped 6 bases from V and 4 bases from J, with 19 bases between. This CDR3 comprises 15 residues. V and J are TRBV5-1 and TRBJ2-5, with TRBD1 as a possible D gene (6 bases). The clonotype comes from a human donor in good health (CMV status not recorded). Some clones in this sample may be carry-over from other donors' samples. Sequenced here: cultured PBMCs, sampled from culture after CMV antigen stimulation. The CDR3, as DNA: TGCGCCAGCACCTCCCGACAGGCGGGTGTAGAGACCCAGTACTTC. It is translated as CASTSRQAGVETQYF.